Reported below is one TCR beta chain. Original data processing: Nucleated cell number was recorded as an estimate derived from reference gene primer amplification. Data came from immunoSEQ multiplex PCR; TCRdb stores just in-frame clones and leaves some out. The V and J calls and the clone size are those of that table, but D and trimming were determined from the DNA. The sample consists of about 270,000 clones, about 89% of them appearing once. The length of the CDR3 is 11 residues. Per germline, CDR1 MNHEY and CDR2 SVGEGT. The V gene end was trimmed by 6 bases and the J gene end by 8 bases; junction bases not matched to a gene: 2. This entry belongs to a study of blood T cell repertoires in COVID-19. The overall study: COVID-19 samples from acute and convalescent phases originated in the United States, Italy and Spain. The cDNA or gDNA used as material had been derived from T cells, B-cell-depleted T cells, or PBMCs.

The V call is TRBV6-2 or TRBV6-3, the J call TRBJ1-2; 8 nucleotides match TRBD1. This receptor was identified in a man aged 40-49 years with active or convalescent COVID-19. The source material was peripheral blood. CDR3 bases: TGTGCCAGCAGCCAGGGGGCCGGCTACACCTTC. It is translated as CASSQGAGYTF.